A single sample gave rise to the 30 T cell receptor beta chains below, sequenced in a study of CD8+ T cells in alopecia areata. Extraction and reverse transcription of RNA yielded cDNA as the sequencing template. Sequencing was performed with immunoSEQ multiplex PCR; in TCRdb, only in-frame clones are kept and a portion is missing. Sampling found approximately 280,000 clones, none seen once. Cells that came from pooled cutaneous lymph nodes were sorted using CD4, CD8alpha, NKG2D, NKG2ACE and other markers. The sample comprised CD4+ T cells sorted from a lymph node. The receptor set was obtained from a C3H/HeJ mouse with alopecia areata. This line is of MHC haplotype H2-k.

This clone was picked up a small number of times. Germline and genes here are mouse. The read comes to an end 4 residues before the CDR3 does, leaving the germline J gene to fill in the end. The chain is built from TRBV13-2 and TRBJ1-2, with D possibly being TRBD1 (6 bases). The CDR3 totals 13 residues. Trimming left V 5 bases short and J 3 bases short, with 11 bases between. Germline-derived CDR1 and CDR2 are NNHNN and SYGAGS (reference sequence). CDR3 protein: CASGNRVDSDYTF. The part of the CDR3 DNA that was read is TGTGCCAGCGGGAACAGGGTAGACTCC.

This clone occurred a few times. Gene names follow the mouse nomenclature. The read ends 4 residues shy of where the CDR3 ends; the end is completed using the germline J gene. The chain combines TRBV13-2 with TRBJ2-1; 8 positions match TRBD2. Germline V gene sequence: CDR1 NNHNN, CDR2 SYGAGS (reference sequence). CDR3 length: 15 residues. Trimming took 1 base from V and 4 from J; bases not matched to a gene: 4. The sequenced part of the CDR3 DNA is TGTGCCAGCGGTGATTCTGGGGGGATTTATGCT. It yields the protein CASGDSGGIYA. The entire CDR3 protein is CASGDSGGIYAEQFF.

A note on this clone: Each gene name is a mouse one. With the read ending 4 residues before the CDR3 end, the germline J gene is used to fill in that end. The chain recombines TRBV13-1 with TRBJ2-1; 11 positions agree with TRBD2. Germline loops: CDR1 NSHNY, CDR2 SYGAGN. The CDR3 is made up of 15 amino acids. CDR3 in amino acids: CASSERGTGGPEQFF. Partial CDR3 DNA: TGTGCCAGCAGTGAAAGAGGGACTGGGGGTCCT.

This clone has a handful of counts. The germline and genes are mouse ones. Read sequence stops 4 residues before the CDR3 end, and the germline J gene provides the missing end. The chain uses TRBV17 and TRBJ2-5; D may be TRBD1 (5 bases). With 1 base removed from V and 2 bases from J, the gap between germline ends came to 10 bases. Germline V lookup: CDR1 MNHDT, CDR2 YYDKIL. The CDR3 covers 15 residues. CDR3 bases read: TGTGCTAGCAGTAGAGGGGGAAGGGGCCAAGAC. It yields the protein CASSRGGRGQD. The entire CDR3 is CASSRGGRGQDTQYF.

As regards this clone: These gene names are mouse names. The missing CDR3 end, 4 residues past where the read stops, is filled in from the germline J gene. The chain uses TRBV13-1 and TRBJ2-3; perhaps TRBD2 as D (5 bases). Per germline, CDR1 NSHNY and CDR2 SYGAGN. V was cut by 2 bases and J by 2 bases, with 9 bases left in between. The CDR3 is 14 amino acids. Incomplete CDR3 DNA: TGTGCCAGCAGTGACTGGGCTGTTGCAGAA. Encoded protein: CASSDWAVAE. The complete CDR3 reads CASSDWAVAETLYF.

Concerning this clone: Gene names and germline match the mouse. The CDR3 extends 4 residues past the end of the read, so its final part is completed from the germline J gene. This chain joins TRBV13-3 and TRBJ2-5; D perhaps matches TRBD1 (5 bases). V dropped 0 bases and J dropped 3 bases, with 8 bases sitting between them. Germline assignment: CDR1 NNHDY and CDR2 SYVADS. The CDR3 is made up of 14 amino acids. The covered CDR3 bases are TGTGCCAGCAGTGATGGACAGAAACAAGAC. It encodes CASSDGQKQD. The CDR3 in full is CASSDGQKQDTQYF.

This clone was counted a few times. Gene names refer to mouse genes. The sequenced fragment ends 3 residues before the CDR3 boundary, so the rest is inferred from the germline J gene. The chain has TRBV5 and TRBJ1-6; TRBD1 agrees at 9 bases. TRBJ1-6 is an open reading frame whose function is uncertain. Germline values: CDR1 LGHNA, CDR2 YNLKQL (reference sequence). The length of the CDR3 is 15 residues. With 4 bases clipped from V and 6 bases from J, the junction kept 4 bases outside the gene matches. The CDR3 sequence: CASSPRDRVNSPLYF. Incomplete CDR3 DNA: TGTGCCAGCAGCCCCCGGGACAGGGTTAATTCGCCC.

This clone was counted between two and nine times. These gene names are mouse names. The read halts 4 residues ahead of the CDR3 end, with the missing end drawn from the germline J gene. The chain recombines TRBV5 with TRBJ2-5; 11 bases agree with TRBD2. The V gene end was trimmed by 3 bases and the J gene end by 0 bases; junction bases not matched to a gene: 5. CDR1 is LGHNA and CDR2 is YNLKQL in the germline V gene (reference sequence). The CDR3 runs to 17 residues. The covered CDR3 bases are TGTGCCAGCAGCCACCCGACTGGGGGGGAGAACCAAGAC. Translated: CASSHPTGGENQD. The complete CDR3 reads CASSHPTGGENQDTQYF.

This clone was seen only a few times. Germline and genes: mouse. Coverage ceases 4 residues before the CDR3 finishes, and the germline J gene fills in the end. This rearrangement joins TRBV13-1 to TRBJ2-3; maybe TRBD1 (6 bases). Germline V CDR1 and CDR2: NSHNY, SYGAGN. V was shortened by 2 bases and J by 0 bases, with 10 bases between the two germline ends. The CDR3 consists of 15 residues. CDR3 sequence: CASSEDRTSAETLYF. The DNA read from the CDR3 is TGTGCCAGCAGTGAGGACAGAACTAGTGCAGAA.

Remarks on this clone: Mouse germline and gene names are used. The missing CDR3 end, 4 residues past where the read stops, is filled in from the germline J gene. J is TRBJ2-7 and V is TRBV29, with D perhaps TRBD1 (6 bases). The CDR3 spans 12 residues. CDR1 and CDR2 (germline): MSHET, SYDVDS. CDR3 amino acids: CASRGDTYEQYF. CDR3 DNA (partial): TGTGCTAGCAGGGGGGACACATAT.

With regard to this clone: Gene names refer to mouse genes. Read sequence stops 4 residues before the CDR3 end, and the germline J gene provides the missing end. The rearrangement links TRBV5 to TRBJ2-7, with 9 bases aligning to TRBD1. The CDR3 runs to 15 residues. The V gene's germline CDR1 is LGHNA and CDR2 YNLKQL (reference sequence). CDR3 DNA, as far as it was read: TGTGCCAGCAGCCAAGAGCCCCGGACAGGGGAT. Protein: CASSQEPRTGD. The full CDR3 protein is CASSQEPRTGDEQYF.

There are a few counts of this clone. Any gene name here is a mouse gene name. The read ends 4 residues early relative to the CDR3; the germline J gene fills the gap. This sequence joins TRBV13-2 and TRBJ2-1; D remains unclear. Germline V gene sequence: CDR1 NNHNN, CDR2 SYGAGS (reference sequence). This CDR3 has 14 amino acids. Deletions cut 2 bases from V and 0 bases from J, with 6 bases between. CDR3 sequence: CASGDSYNYAEQFF. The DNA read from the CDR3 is TGTGCCAGCGGTGACAGTTATAACTATGCT.

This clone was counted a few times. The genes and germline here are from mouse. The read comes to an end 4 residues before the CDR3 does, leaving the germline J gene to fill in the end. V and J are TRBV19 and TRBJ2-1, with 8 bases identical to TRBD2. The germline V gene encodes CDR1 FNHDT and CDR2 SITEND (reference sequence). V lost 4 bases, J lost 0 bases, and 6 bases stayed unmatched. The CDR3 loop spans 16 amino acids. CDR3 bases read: TGTGCCAGCAGTCCCCGACTGGGGAATAACTATGCT. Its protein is CASSPRLGNNYA. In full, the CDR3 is CASSPRLGNNYAEQFF.

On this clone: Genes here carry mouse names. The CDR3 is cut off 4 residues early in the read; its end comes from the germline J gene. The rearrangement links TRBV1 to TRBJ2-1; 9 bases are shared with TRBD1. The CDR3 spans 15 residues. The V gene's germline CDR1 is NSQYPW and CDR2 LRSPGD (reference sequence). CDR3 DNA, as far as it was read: TGCACCTGCAGTCCCACCGGGACAGGGCTCGCT. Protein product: CTCSPTGTGLA. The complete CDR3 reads CTCSPTGTGLAEQFF.

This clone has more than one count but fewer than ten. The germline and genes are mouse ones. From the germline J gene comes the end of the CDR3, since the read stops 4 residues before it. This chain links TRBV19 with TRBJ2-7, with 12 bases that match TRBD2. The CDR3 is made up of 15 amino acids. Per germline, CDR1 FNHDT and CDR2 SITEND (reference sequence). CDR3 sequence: CASSPTGGALDEQYF. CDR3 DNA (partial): TGTGCCAGCAGCCCGACTGGGGGGGCGCTGGAT.

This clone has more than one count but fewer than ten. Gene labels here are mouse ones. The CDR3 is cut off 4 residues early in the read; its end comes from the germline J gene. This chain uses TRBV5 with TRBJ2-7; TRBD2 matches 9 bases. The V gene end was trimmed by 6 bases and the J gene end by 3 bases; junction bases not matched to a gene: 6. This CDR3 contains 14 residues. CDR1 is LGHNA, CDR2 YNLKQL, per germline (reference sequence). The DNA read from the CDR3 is TGTGCCAGCAGTGTAACTGGGGGGCGCTAT. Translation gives CASSVTGGRY. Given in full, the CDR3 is CASSVTGGRYEQYF.

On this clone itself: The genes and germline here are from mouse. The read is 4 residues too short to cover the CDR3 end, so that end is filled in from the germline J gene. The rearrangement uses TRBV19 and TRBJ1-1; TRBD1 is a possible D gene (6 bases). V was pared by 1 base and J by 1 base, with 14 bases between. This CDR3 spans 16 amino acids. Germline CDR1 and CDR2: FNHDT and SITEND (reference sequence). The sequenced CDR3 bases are TGTGCCAGCAGTATACCCTCCGGGACAAAAAACACA. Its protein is CASSIPSGTKNT. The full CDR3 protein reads CASSIPSGTKNTEVFF.

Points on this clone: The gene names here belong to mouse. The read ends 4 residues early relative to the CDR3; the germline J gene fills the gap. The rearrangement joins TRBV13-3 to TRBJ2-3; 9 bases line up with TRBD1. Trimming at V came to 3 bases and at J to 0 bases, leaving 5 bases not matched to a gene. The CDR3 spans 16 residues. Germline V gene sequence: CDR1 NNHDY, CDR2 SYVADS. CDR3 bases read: TGTGCCAGCAGTGTGGGACAGGGCTCTAGTGCAGAA. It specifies CASSVGQGSSAE. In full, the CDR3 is CASSVGQGSSAETLYF.

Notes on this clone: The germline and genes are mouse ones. Incomplete CDR3 DNA: TGTGCCAGCAGTATCTGGGAAAGTGCAGAA. Protein product: CASSIWESAE. In full, the CDR3 is CASSIWESAETLYF. This chain uses TRBV19 with TRBJ2-3; D possibly corresponds to TRBD2 (5 bases). The CDR3 end is not reached by the read, which stops 4 residues before it; the germline J gene fills it in. This CDR3 is built from 14 residues. The germline V gene has CDR1 FNHDT and CDR2 SITEND (reference sequence). V was shortened by 2 bases and J by 0 bases, with 7 bases between the two germline ends.

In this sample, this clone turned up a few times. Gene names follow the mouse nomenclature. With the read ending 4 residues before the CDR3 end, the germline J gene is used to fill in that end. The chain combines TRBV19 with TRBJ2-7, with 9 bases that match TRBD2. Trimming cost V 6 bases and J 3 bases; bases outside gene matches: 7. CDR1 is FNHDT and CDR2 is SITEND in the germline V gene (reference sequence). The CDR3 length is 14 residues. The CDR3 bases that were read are TGTGCCAGCACCCGACTGGGGGTCCTCTAT. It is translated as CASTRLGVLY. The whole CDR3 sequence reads CASTRLGVLYEQYF. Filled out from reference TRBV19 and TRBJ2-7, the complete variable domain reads GGIITQTPKFLIGQEGQKLTLKCQQNFNHDTMYWYRQDSGKGLRLIYYSITENDLQKGDLSEGYDASREKKSSFSLTVTSAQKNEMAVFLCASTRLGVLYEQYFGPGTRLTVL.

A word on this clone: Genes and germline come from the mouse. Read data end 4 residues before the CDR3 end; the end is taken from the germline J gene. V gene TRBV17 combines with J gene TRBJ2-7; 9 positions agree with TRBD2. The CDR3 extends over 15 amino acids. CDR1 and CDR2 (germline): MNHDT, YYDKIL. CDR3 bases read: TGTGCTAGCAGTAGACCCGGGACTGGGAAGTAT. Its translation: CASSRPGTGKY. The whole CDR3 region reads CASSRPGTGKYEQYF.

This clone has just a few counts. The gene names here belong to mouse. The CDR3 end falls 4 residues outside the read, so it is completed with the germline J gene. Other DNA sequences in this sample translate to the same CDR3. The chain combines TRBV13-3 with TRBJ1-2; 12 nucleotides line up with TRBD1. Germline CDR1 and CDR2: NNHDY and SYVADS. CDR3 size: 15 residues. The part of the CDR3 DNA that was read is TGTGCCAGCAGGGGGGACAGGGGGCGCGGGTCC. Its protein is CASRGDRGRGS. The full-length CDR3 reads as CASRGDRGRGSDYTF.

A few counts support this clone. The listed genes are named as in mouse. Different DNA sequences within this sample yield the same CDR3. CDR3 amino acids: CASSRTGGYEQYF. The DNA read from the CDR3 is TGTGCTAGCAGTAGGACAGGGGGCTAT. The V gene is TRBV17, the J gene TRBJ2-7; 9 nucleotides align to TRBD1. The CDR3 is cut off 4 residues early in the read; its end comes from the germline J gene. The CDR3 covers 13 residues. Germline V gives CDR1 MNHDT, CDR2 YYDKIL. Trimming at V came to 3 bases and at J to 3 bases, leaving 0 bases not matched to a gene.

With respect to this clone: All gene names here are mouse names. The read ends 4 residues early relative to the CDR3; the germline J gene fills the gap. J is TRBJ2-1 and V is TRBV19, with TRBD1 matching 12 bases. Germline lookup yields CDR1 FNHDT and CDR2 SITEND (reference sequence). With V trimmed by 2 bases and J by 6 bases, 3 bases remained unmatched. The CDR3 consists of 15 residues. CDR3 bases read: TGTGCCAGCAGTATGGGACAGGGGGCGCGTGCT. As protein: CASSMGQGARA. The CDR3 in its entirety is CASSMGQGARAEQFF.

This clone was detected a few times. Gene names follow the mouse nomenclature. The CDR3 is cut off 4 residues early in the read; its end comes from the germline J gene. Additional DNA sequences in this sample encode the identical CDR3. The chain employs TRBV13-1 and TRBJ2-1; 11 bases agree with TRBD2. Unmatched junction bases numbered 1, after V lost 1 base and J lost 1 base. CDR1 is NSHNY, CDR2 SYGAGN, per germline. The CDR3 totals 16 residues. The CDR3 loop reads CASSDRTGGNYAEQFF. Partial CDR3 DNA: TGTGCCAGCAGTGATAGGACTGGGGGGAACTATGCT.

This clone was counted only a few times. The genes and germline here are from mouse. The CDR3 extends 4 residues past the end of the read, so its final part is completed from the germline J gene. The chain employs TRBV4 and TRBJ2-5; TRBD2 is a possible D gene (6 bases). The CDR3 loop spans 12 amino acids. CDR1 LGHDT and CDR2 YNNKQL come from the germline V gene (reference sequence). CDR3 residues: CASSFTGDTQYF. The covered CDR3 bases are TGTGCCAGCAGCTTTACTGGGGAC.

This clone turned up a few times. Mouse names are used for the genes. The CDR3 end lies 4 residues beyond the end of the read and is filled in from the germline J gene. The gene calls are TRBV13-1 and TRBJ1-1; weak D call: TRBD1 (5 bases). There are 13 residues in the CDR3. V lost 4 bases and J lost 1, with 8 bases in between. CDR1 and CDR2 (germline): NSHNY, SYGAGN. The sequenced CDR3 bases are TGTGCCAGCAGTAAAACAGGGAACACA. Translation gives CASSKTGNT. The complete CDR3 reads CASSKTGNTEVFF.

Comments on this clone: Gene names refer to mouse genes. The covered CDR3 bases are TGTGCCAGCAGTATAAGGACAGGGGAT. Its protein product is CASSIRTGD. The CDR3 reads in full as CASSIRTGDEQYF. This chain joins TRBV19 and TRBJ2-7; 9 bases match TRBD1. The CDR3 goes on 4 residues after the read ends, and that part is filled in from the germline J gene. The CDR3 runs 13 residues. Germline V gene data show CDR1 as FNHDT and CDR2 as SITEND (reference sequence).

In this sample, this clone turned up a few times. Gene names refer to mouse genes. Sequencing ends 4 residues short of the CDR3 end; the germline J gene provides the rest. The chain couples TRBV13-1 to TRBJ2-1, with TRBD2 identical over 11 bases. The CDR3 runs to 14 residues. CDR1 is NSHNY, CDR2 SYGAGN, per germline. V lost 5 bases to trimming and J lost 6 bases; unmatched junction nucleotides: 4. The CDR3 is CASRTGGASAEQFF. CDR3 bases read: TGTGCCAGCAGAACTGGGGGGGCAAGTGCT.

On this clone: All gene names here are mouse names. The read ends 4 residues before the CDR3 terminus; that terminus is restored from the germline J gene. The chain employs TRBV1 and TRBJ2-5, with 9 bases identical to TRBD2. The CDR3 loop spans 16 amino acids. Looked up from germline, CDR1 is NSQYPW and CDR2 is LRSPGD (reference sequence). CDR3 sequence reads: CTCSADFGGAPDTQYF. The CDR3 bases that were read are TGCACCTGCAGTGCAGATTTTGGGGGGGCCCCAGAC.